This is a list of T cell receptor beta chains from one sample in a study of cytomegalovirus exposure and HLA in healthy donors. Sequenced by immunoSEQ multiplex PCR; TCRdb stores in-frame clones only, minus some. Among about 130,000 clones listed, around 74% were seen once. The sequenced material came from PBMCs. The source of these receptors is a man aged 40-55 years in good health and CMV-seropositive. Each CDR3 is given with its conserved first and last residue. D genes are given only for firm matches. The size entry is marked missing in some rows and otherwise reads once, few, many or a size class.

J gene: TRBJ1-2
clone size: NA
V gene: TRBV18
D gene: NA
CDR3 protein: CASSPGSNYGYTF
CDR3 DNA: TGTGCCAGCTCACCAGGCAGTAACTATGGCTACACCTTC

J gene: TRBJ2-1
clone size: few
V gene: TRBV10-3
D gene: TRBD2
CDR3 protein: CAIGQPGLVLDEQFF
CDR3 DNA: TGTGCCATCGGCCAGCCGGGACTAGTCCTCGATGAGCAGTTCTTC

J gene: TRBJ1-2
clone size: NA
V gene: TRBV28
D gene: NA
CDR3 protein: CASSPLSAGNYGYTF
CDR3 DNA: TGTGCCAGCAGCCCTCTGTCCGCAGGGAACTATGGCTACACCTTC

J gene: TRBJ2-5
clone size: NA
V gene: TRBV5-4
D gene: TRBD2
CDR3 protein: CASSRGGAQETQYF
CDR3 DNA: TGTGCCAGCAGCCGGGGGGGGGCCCAAGAGACCCAGTACTTC

J gene: TRBJ2-2
clone size: NA
V gene: TRBV25-1
D gene: NA
CDR3 protein: CASSESGGFGTGELFF
CDR3 DNA: TGTGCCAGCAGTGAATCGGGTGGGTTTGGCACCGGGGAGCTGTTTTTT

J gene: TRBJ2-1
clone size: NA
V gene: TRBV6-4
D gene: NA
CDR3 protein: CASSGGESYNEQFF
CDR3 DNA: TGTGCCAGCAGTGGGGGGGAATCCTACAATGAGCAGTTCTTC

J gene: TRBJ1-2
clone size: NA
V gene: TRBV28
D gene: TRBD1
CDR3 protein: CASSKDRGVDGYTF
CDR3 DNA: TGTGCCAGCAGCAAGGACAGGGGGGTTGATGGCTACACCTTC

J gene: TRBJ2-3
clone size: NA
V gene: TRBV13
D gene: NA
CDR3 protein: CASSSMLRRDTDTQYF
CDR3 DNA: TGTGCCAGCAGCTCGATGCTACGGAGGGACACAGATACGCAGTATTTT

J gene: TRBJ2-1
clone size: once
V gene: TRBV5-1
D gene: TRBD2
CDR3 protein: CASSAERTLAGATYNEQFF
CDR3 DNA: TGCGCCAGCAGCGCAGAGAGGACACTAGCGGGGGCCACCTACAATGAGCAGTTCTTC

J gene: TRBJ2-1
clone size: NA
V gene: TRBV11-2
D gene: TRBD2
CDR3 protein: CASHLREFLGNEQFF
CDR3 DNA: TGTGCCAGCCATTTGCGGGAGTTCTTAGGGAATGAGCAGTTCTTC

J gene: TRBJ1-4
clone size: NA
V gene: TRBV5-4
D gene: NA
CDR3 protein: CASSLGQTNEKLFF
CDR3 DNA: TGTGCCAGCAGCCTGGGACAAACTAATGAAAAACTGTTTTTT

J gene: TRBJ1-5
clone size: NA
V gene: TRBV2
D gene: NA
CDR3 protein: CASSVTGYVQPQHF
CDR3 DNA: TGTGCCAGCAGTGTTACAGGGTACGTTCAGCCCCAGCATTTT

J gene: TRBJ1-1
clone size: NA
V gene: TRBV7-2
D gene: NA
CDR3 protein: CASSVGGLNTEAFF
CDR3 DNA: TGTGCCAGCAGCGTAGGAGGTTTGAACACTGAAGCTTTCTTT

J gene: TRBJ2-2
clone size: NA
V gene: TRBV11-2
D gene: TRBD1
CDR3 protein: CASSLGQVNTGELFF
CDR3 DNA: TGTGCCAGCAGCTTGGGACAGGTGAACACCGGGGAGCTGTTTTTT

J gene: TRBJ2-2
clone size: NA
V gene: TRBV5-1
D gene: TRBD1
CDR3 protein: CASSPGQGSGELFF
CDR3 DNA: TGCGCCAGCAGCCCAGGACAGGGATCAGGGGAGCTGTTTTTT

J gene: TRBJ1-4
clone size: NA
V gene: TRBV28
D gene: TRBD1
CDR3 protein: CASSSPGQGAGVEKLFF
CDR3 DNA: TGTGCCAGCAGTTCTCCGGGACAGGGGGCTGGGGTTGAAAAACTGTTTTTT

J gene: TRBJ1-1
clone size: NA
V gene: TRBV10-3
D gene: NA
CDR3 protein: CAISPDSNTEAFF
CDR3 DNA: TGTGCCATCAGCCCGGACAGCAACACTGAAGCTTTCTTT

J gene: TRBJ1-1
clone size: NA
V gene: TRBV6-1
D gene: NA
CDR3 protein: CASSEAKGGFRAEAFF
CDR3 DNA: TGTGCCAGCAGTGAAGCGAAAGGAGGGTTTAGGGCTGAAGCTTTCTTT

J gene: TRBJ1-1
clone size: NA
V gene: TRBV7-8
D gene: NA
CDR3 protein: CASSLPTGKGTEAFF
CDR3 DNA: TGTGCCAGCAGCTTACCCACAGGGAAGGGCACTGAAGCTTTCTTT

J gene: TRBJ2-1
clone size: NA
V gene: TRBV9
D gene: NA
CDR3 protein: CASSVGSAQNEQFF
CDR3 DNA: TGTGCCAGCAGCGTAGGTAGCGCGCAGAATGAGCAGTTCTTC

J gene: TRBJ2-7
clone size: NA
V gene: TRBV5-1
D gene: NA
CDR3 protein: CASSNRTVDEQYF
CDR3 DNA: TGCGCCAGCAGCAACCGGACAGTAGACGAGCAGTACTTC

J gene: TRBJ2-7
clone size: NA
V gene: TRBV6-5
D gene: TRBD1
CDR3 protein: CASSYSGQGMYEQYF
CDR3 DNA: TGTGCCAGCAGTTACTCGGGACAGGGGATGTACGAGCAGTACTTC

J gene: TRBJ1-1
clone size: NA
V gene: TRBV27
D gene: NA
CDR3 protein: CASNRNHMNTEAFF
CDR3 DNA: TGTGCCAGCAACAGAAACCATATGAACACTGAAGCTTTCTTT

J gene: TRBJ2-1
clone size: NA
V gene: TRBV12-5
D gene: NA
CDR3 protein: CASGAYNEQFF
CDR3 DNA: TGTGCTTCGGGGGCCTACAATGAGCAGTTCTTC

J gene: TRBJ2-7
clone size: once
V gene: TRBV6-6
D gene: TRBD2
CDR3 protein: CASSTTSGETYEQYF
CDR3 DNA: TGTGCCAGCAGTACGACTAGCGGGGAAACCTACGAGCAGTACTTC

J gene: TRBJ2-1
clone size: few
V gene: TRBV28
D gene: NA
CDR3 protein: CASSIDTSSYNEQFF
CDR3 DNA: TGTGCCAGCAGTATAGACACGAGCTCCTACAATGAGCAGTTCTTC

J gene: TRBJ1-2
clone size: NA
V gene: TRBV12-5
D gene: TRBD1
CDR3 protein: CASGLVRYRGYYGYTF
CDR3 DNA: TGTGCTAGTGGTTTGGTACGGTACAGGGGTTACTATGGCTACACCTTC

J gene: TRBJ2-2
clone size: NA
V gene: TRBV7-8
D gene: TRBD1
CDR3 protein: CASSSDRGNTGELFF
CDR3 DNA: TGTGCCAGCAGCTCTGACAGGGGTAACACCGGGGAGCTGTTTTTT

J gene: TRBJ1-2
clone size: NA
V gene: TRBV6-6
D gene: NA
CDR3 protein: CASSPTEPRRGYTF
CDR3 DNA: TGTGCCAGCAGCCCGACAGAGCCCCGACGAGGCTACACCTTC

J gene: TRBJ2-1
clone size: NA
V gene: TRBV19
D gene: TRBD2
CDR3 protein: CATGLAGDNEQFF
CDR3 DNA: TGTGCCACCGGACTAGCGGGAGACAATGAGCAGTTCTTC

J gene: TRBJ1-2
clone size: NA
V gene: TRBV5-6
D gene: TRBD1
CDR3 protein: CASSFTRQGRGYTF
CDR3 DNA: TGTGCCAGCAGCTTCACCCGACAGGGCCGGGGCTACACCTTC

J gene: TRBJ2-2
clone size: few
V gene: TRBV19
D gene: TRBD2
CDR3 protein: CATRTSDTGELFF
CDR3 DNA: TGTGCCACCAGGACTAGCGACACCGGGGAGCTGTTTTTT

J gene: TRBJ2-1
clone size: NA
V gene: TRBV25-1
D gene: NA
CDR3 protein: CASSAEAPLDGEQFF
CDR3 DNA: TGTGCCAGCAGTGCGGAGGCCCCCCTAGATGGTGAGCAGTTCTTC

J gene: TRBJ2-3
clone size: NA
V gene: TRBV14
D gene: TRBD2
CDR3 protein: CASTSLTSRNTDTQYF
CDR3 DNA: TGTGCCAGCACCTCTTTGACTAGCAGGAACACAGATACGCAGTATTTT

J gene: TRBJ2-1
clone size: NA
V gene: TRBV5-6
D gene: TRBD1
CDR3 protein: CASSSDRGLYNEQFF
CDR3 DNA: TGTGCCAGCAGCTCGGACAGGGGATTATACAATGAGCAGTTCTTC

J gene: TRBJ2-3
clone size: NA
V gene: TRBV5-1
D gene: TRBD2
CDR3 protein: CASKATGGPADTQYF
CDR3 DNA: TGCGCCAGCAAGGCAACGGGGGGGCCAGCAGATACGCAGTATTTT

J gene: TRBJ2-1
clone size: NA
V gene: TRBV7-8
D gene: NA
CDR3 protein: CASSWGGGALNEQFF
CDR3 DNA: TGTGCCAGCAGCTGGGGCGGTGGGGCCTTGAATGAGCAGTTCTTC

J gene: TRBJ2-5
clone size: NA
V gene: TRBV18
D gene: NA
CDR3 protein: CASSPNESSQETQYF
CDR3 DNA: TGTGCCAGCTCACCAAATGAGAGTAGCCAAGAGACCCAGTACTTC

J gene: TRBJ1-3
clone size: NA
V gene: TRBV7-9
D gene: NA
CDR3 protein: CASSLRVSGNTIYF
CDR3 DNA: TGTGCCAGCAGCTTAAGAGTCTCTGGAAACACCATATATTTT

J gene: TRBJ1-2
clone size: NA
V gene: TRBV9
D gene: NA
CDR3 protein: CASSVAVGDYGYTF
CDR3 DNA: TGTGCCAGCAGCGTAGCGGTAGGGGACTATGGCTACACCTTC

J gene: TRBJ1-1
clone size: NA
V gene: TRBV29-1
D gene: NA
CDR3 protein: CSVGGGTNTEAFF
CDR3 DNA: TGCAGCGTTGGGGGAGGCACGAACACTGAAGCTTTCTTT

J gene: TRBJ1-1
clone size: NA
V gene: TRBV29-1
D gene: NA
CDR3 protein: CSAQRVEAFF
CDR3 DNA: TGCAGCGCTCAGCGGGTTGAAGCTTTCTTT

J gene: TRBJ2-1
clone size: NA
V gene: TRBV19
D gene: NA
CDR3 protein: CASSEIRLGVRNEQFF
CDR3 DNA: TGTGCCAGTAGTGAAATCCGACTAGGGGTTAGGAATGAGCAGTTCTTC

J gene: TRBJ2-5
clone size: NA
V gene: TRBV6-1
D gene: NA
CDR3 protein: CASILGLQETQYF
CDR3 DNA: TGTGCCAGCATATTGGGGCTCCAAGAGACCCAGTACTTC

J gene: TRBJ2-7
clone size: NA
V gene: TRBV28
D gene: TRBD1
CDR3 protein: CASSLKGTGYEQYF
CDR3 DNA: TGTGCCAGCAGTTTAAAGGGGACAGGCTACGAGCAGTACTTC

J gene: TRBJ2-2
clone size: NA
V gene: TRBV19
D gene: NA
CDR3 protein: CASSISGTGELFF
CDR3 DNA: TGTGCCAGTAGTATCTCCGGCACCGGGGAGCTGTTTTTT

J gene: TRBJ1-2
clone size: NA
V gene: TRBV9
D gene: TRBD1
CDR3 protein: CASSVGEGGKKGYTF
CDR3 DNA: TGTGCCAGCAGCGTAGGTGAAGGGGGCAAAAAGGGCTACACCTTC

J gene: TRBJ2-3
clone size: NA
V gene: TRBV19
D gene: NA
CDR3 protein: CASSMARGDTQYF
CDR3 DNA: TGTGCCAGTAGTATGGCTAGGGGAGATACGCAGTATTTT

J gene: TRBJ1-6
clone size: once
V gene: TRBV5-1
D gene: TRBD1
CDR3 protein: CASSRDSALPPLHF
CDR3 DNA: TGCGCCAGCAGCCGGGACAGTGCTTTACCTCCCCTCCACTTT

J gene: TRBJ2-7
clone size: NA
V gene: TRBV7-9
D gene: TRBD2
CDR3 protein: CASSITLTPLAGAFYEQYF
CDR3 DNA: TGTGCCAGCAGCATAACCCTAACCCCACTAGCGGGGGCCTTCTACGAGCAGTACTTC

J gene: TRBJ2-4
clone size: NA
V gene: TRBV19
D gene: NA
CDR3 protein: CASSAQGLAKNIQYF
CDR3 DNA: TGTGCCAGTAGTGCCCAGGGCCTAGCCAAAAACATTCAGTACTTC

J gene: TRBJ2-2
clone size: NA
V gene: TRBV27
D gene: NA
CDR3 protein: CASSLGGAGGRWGTGELFF
CDR3 DNA: TGTGCCAGCAGTTTAGGGGGGGCAGGAGGGAGATGGGGCACCGGGGAGCTGTTTTTT

J gene: TRBJ1-2
clone size: NA
V gene: TRBV28
D gene: NA
CDR3 protein: CASSSLFGYTF
CDR3 DNA: TGTGCCAGCAGTTCCCTGTTTGGCTACACCTTC

J gene: TRBJ1-3
clone size: NA
V gene: TRBV27
D gene: NA
CDR3 protein: CASSPNPRAMGGGGNTIYF
CDR3 DNA: TGTGCCAGCAGTCCGAACCCCCGGGCCATGGGAGGAGGTGGAAACACCATATATTTT

J gene: TRBJ1-4
clone size: NA
V gene: TRBV5-1
D gene: NA
CDR3 protein: CASSPQGGTNEKLFF
CDR3 DNA: TGCGCCAGCAGCCCACAGGGTGGGACTAATGAAAAACTGTTTTTT

J gene: TRBJ1-2
clone size: NA
V gene: TRBV6-1
D gene: NA
CDR3 protein: CASSETGAGRVYGYTF
CDR3 DNA: TGTGCCAGCAGTGAAACTGGGGCAGGGAGGGTCTATGGCTACACCTTC

J gene: TRBJ2-1
clone size: NA
V gene: TRBV27
D gene: NA
CDR3 protein: CASSLFGGSYNEQFF
CDR3 DNA: TGTGCCAGCAGTTTATTCGGGGGCTCCTACAATGAGCAGTTCTTC

J gene: TRBJ1-1
clone size: NA
V gene: TRBV28
D gene: NA
CDR3 protein: CASTPSSGTEAFF
CDR3 DNA: TGTGCCAGCACCCCCAGTTCGGGCACTGAAGCTTTCTTT

J gene: TRBJ2-7
clone size: NA
V gene: TRBV30
D gene: NA
CDR3 protein: CAWSVRGQTYEQYF
CDR3 DNA: TGTGCCTGGAGTGTACGTGGACAGACCTACGAGCAGTACTTC